The 4 T cell receptor beta chains listed next were all sequenced from one sample in a study of identifying expanded T cells in peripheral blood. The assay was immunoSEQ multiplex PCR, and TCRdb's table has in-frame clones only and misses some. The data hold 100,000 or so clones, with about nine tenths observed a single time. Source material: blood. The receptors come from a person aged 18 to 70 in good health.

This chain connects TRBV9 to TRBJ2-3; 7 bases fit TRBD1. Germline loops: CDR1 SGDLS, CDR2 YYNGEE. This CDR3 spans 16 amino acids. V lost 5 bases, J lost 2 bases, and 11 bases stayed unmatched. The CDR3 loop is CASSTGTAQYTDTQYF. For the CDR3, the DNA is TGTGCCAGCAGTACCGGGACAGCGCAATACACAGATACGCAGTATTTT.

The rearrangement links TRBV9 to TRBJ2-1; D ambiguous. The V and J ends lost 2 bases and 0 bases respectively, with 9 bases between them. The CDR3 is 15 residues long. Per germline, CDR1 SGDLS and CDR2 YYNGEE. The CDR3, as DNA: TGTGCCAGCAGCGTCTCCAGAACCTCCTACAATGAGCAGTTCTTC. This encodes CASSVSRTSYNEQFF.

The rearrangement joins TRBV7-9 to TRBJ1-1; D not certain. Germline V gene sequence: CDR1 SEHNR, CDR2 FQNEAQ (reference sequence). Trimming left V 1 base short and J 4 bases short, with 10 bases between. This CDR3 has 14 residues. CDR3 loop: CASSLGMKGTEAFF. The CDR3 DNA reads as TGTGCCAGCAGCTTAGGCATGAAGGGCACTGAAGCTTTCTTT.

The V gene is TRBV10-3, the J gene TRBJ2-2; D is unresolved. The CDR3 covers 18 residues. The germline V gene has CDR1 ENHRY and CDR2 SYGVKD. V lost 4 bases, J lost 2 bases, and 20 bases lay in between. In DNA, the CDR3 is TGTGCCATCAGTGGTCTTCAGGATGGGTCAGCCAACACCGGGGAGCTGTTTTTT. Translating it yields CAISGLQDGSANTGELFF.